A single T cell receptor beta chain is shown here with its context. This sample was taken from a study of blood T cell repertoires in COVID-19. Overall study: COVID-19 samples from acute and convalescent phases originated in the United States, Italy and Spain.

Germline V lookup: CDR1 KGHSH, CDR2 LQKENI. Trimming stripped 3 bases from V and 0 bases from J, with 6 bases between. The CDR3 is 14 residues long. Per the study methods: Counts of nucleated cells, estimated from reference gene primer amplification, were obtained. The method was immunoSEQ multiplex PCR; TCRdb's version includes in-frame clones alone and lacks a portion of them. V, J and clone size are taken as reported in that table, and D and trimming were inferred from the DNA itself. The data show about 55,000 clones, about 90% seen once. The V gene is TRBV18, the J gene TRBJ2-4, with D uncertain. The clonotype comes from a man between 60 and 75 years old with active COVID-19. Sequencing was performed on peripheral blood. The CDR3 here is CASSPGGAKNIQYF. The CDR3 DNA is TGTGCCAGCTCACCTGGCGGAGCCAAAAACATTCAGTACTTC.